The 5 T cell receptor delta chains presented below share a single source sample, sequenced in a study of γδ T cells in repeated Plasmodium falciparum infection (dated by TCRdb to about 2021). Vgamma9/Vdelta2+ and Vdelta2-negative gammadelta T cell populations were flow-sorted from peripheral blood mononuclear cells for bulk TCR repertoire analysis. The library was generated by multiplex PCR. Sequencing used an Illumina MiSeq. Clonotypes were called again by TCRdb from the public reads via CATT, and duplicate nucleotide sequences were then merged into one entry. The sample data list over 90,000 delta-chain clones, and 0.8% to 1% of these were observed just once. 7.5% to 10% of the sample is taken by the ten largest. The sample comprised gamma-delta T cells from blood. These receptors were obtained from a pool of human donors (malaria-infected and uninfected, not separated).

As concerns this clone: TCRdb's protein, taken from a much larger clone, differs from this DNA's translation at residue 19, likely owing to a read error; the protein displayed comes from the DNA. The chain recombines TRDV2 with TRDJ1, with 7 bases fitting TRDD3. The J gene, not given by TCRdb, was assigned here from a germline match of the nucleotide sequence. The CDR3 totals 22 residues. Germline CDR1 GEAIGNYY, CDR2 EKD. This CDR3 reads CACDIKVGNWGTREKETDRLIF. The CDR3 DNA sequence: TGTGCCTGTGACATCAAAGTAGGTAACTGGGGTACTCGTGAAAAAGAGACCGATAGACTCATCTTT.

In regard to this clone: The amino acid sequence in TCRdb belongs to a much larger clone and departs from this DNA's translation at residue 12, likely a sequencing read error; the sequence shown is translated from the DNA. V is TRDV1 and J is TRDJ1; 10 bases fit TRDD3. TCRdb offers no J gene call, so here the DNA was matched to germline to obtain one. The J segment lost 3 bases and the V segment lost 5 bases, leaving 30 bases of the junction unmatched. The CDR3 has 23 residues. CDR1 and CDR2 (germline): TSWWSYY, QGS. In DNA, the CDR3 is TGTGCTCTTGGGTACCTTGTACGCTTCGGAAGGTCGGGGGATACGCATTCTTCCGATAAACTCATCTTT. Amino acid sequence: CALGYLVRFGRSGDTHSSDKLIF.

This clone showed up many times. The amino acid sequence in TCRdb belongs to a much larger clone and departs from this DNA's translation at residue 6, likely a sequencing read error; the sequence shown is translated from the DNA. This rearrangement joins TRDV2 to TRDJ1, with D unclear. This CDR3 is built from 15 residues. Looked up from germline, CDR1 is GEAIGNYY and CDR2 is EKD. With 0 bases removed from V and 1 base from J, the gap between germline ends came to 11 bases. CDR3: CACDTIGALTDKLIF. CDR3 nucleotide sequence: TGTGCCTGTGACACCATCGGAGCGCTCACCGATAAACTCATCTTT.

This clone appeared a few times. A far larger clone lies a single base away; this is likely a read error. This chain connects TRDV1 to TRDJ1, with 7 nucleotides matching TRDD3. Germline matching of the DNA provided the J gene here, since TCRdb leaves it blank. This CDR3 has 19 residues. Germline loops: CDR1 TSWWSYY, CDR2 QGS. The CDR3 DNA follows: TGCGCTCTTGGGGCCAGTTCCAACCAGGGGGGGATCCGTACCGATAAACTCATCTTT. Its protein product is CALGASSNQGGIRTDKLIF.

This clone occurred a few times. This likely reflects a read error, since a far larger clone is one base away. This sample includes further DNA sequences coding for the same CDR3. The chain links TRDV1 to TRDJ1; TRDD3 aligns across 9 bases. TCRdb supplies no J gene; here it was assigned by aligning the nucleotide sequence to germline. The CDR3 is 21 residues long. Germline CDR1 TSWWSYY, CDR2 QGS. CDR3 nucleotide sequence: TGTGCCCTTGGGGAACTTCCTGGTAGATTGAATGCTGGGGGATGGGGCGATAAACTCATCTTT. Amino acid sequence: CALGELPGRLNAGGWGDKLIF.